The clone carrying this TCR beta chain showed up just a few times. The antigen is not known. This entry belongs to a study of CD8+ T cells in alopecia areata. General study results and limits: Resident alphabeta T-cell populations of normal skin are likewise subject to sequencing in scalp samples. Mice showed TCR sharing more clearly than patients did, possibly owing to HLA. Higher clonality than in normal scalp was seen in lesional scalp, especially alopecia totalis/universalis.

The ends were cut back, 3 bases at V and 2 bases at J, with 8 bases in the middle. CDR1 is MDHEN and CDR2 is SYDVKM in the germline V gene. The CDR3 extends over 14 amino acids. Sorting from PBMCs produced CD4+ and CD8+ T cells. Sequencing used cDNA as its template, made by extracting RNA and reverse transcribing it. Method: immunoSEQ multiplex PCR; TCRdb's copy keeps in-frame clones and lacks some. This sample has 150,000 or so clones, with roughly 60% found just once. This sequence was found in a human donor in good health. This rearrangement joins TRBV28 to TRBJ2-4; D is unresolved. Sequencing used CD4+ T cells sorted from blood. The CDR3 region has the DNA TGTGCCAGCAGTTTTACGGGTCCCAAAAACATTCAGTACTTC. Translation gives CASSFTGPKNIQYF.